This T cell receptor beta chain was identified in a study of T cells in Graves' hyperthyroidism and ophthalmopathy. Study-wide results and caveats: Median prediction lead before ophthalmopathy onset was 5 to 7 months with the model. Most thyroid clonotypes that were expanded above 0.001 also turned up in blood.

This CDR3 region has 16 residues. V lost 1 base to trimming and J lost 4 bases, with 16 bases between them. Germline-derived CDR1 and CDR2 are LNHNV and YYDKDF (reference sequence). This clonotype was found many times. As yet, its antigen is unknown. Regions amplified from RNA transcripts were the TCR beta CDR3 regions. HTBI primers were the set used in a first-round RT-PCR of the TCR CDR3. TCRdb reanalysed the multiplex PCR reads using MiXCR and keeps one entry per CDR3 protein. This table holds fewer than 650,000 distinct CDR3 sequences, 14% found once. This chain links TRBV15 with TRBJ2-5; D may be TRBD2 (6 bases). The sequenced sample consisted of blood. This receptor was obtained from a woman in her 30s with Graves' hyperthyroidism that later progressed to Graves' ophthalmopathy. The CDR3 DNA reads TGTGCCACCAGCAGAGGACTTCCAGGGACTCGAGAGACCCAGTACTTC. As protein: CATSRGLPGTRETQYF. Together with reference TRBV15 and TRBJ2-5, the CDR3 gives the full variable domain: DAMVIQNPRYQVTQFGKPVTLSCSQTLNHNVMYWYQQKSSQAPKLLFHYYDKDFNNEADTPDNFQSRRPNTSFCFLDIRSPGLGDTAMYLCATSRGLPGTRETQYFGPGTRLLVL.